A single sample gave rise to the 29 T cell receptor beta chains below, sequenced in a study of cytomegalovirus exposure and HLA in healthy donors. PCR primers comprised 60 Vbeta and 13 Jbeta primers. TCRdb's copy holds only in-frame clones and misses some; the assay was immunoSEQ multiplex PCR. This table holds more than 110,000 clones, around 77% found once. The sequenced sample was PBMCs. The receptors here all came from a woman between 45 and 60 years old in good health and CMV-seronegative.

The gene calls are TRBV28 and TRBJ2-5; 7 bases are a match to TRBD1. After removal of 6 bases from V and 5 bases from J, the junction contained 6 bases not matched to a gene. The CDR3 is 13 residues long. CDR1 MDHEN and CDR2 SYDVKM come from the germline V gene. CDR3 in DNA: TGTGCCAGCAGCTACACAGGGGTGGAGACCCAGTACTTC. Translating gives CASSYTGVETQYF.

J is TRBJ2-7 and V is TRBV2; no clear D gene. CDR3 length: 12 residues. The ends were cut back, 3 bases at V and 2 bases at J, with 5 bases in the middle. Germline CDR1 SNHLY, CDR2 FYNNEI. CDR3 loop: CASSDRPYEQYF. In nucleotides, the CDR3 is TGTGCCAGCAGTGACAGGCCCTACGAGCAGTACTTC.

This clone was seen a single time. This rearrangement joins TRBV11-2 to TRBJ1-5; D gene unclear. Looked up from germline, CDR1 is SGHAT and CDR2 is FQNNGV. Trimming cost V 0 bases and J 1 base, with 7 bases left between them. The length of the CDR3 is 15 residues. The CDR3 coding sequence is TGTGCCAGCAGCTTAGATTCGGGGAGCAATCAGCCCCAGCATTTT. Its translation: CASSLDSGSNQPQHF.

V usage is TRBV7-2 and J usage is TRBJ2-5; 12 nucleotides match TRBD2. The assigned J gene may be wrong: the sequence end matches TRBJ2-7 better. The CDR3 spans 16 residues. From germline, CDR1 is SGHTA and CDR2 FQGNSA. The CDR3 loop reads CASSSTSGGASYEQYF. Written as DNA, the CDR3 is TGTGCCAGCAGCTCGACTAGCGGGGGAGCTTCCTACGAGCAGTACTTC.

In this sample, this clone turned up once. This chain uses TRBV4-1 with TRBJ2-2; 13 bases map to TRBD2. This CDR3 has 17 amino acids. V lost 4 bases to trimming and J lost 6 bases; unmatched junction nucleotides: 8. Germline values: CDR1 MGHRA, CDR2 YSYEKL. CDR3 amino acids: CASSRLLAGGPSGELFF. The CDR3 DNA sequence: TGCGCCAGCAGCCGATTACTAGCGGGGGGGCCGTCCGGGGAGCTGTTTTTT.

This chain uses TRBV6-5 with TRBJ1-4, with TRBD1 identical over 8 bases. The CDR3 is 15 amino acids. Germline V gene sequence: CDR1 MNHEY, CDR2 SVGAGI. The V and J ends lost 0 bases and 4 bases, in that order; junction bases with no gene match: 1. CDR3 DNA sequence: TGTGCCAGCAGTTACTCGGGACAGGATAATGAAAAACTGTTTTTT. Protein sequence: CASSYSGQDNEKLFF.

The rearrangement uses TRBV5-5 and TRBJ1-2; D ambiguous. The germline V gene has CDR1 SGHKS and CDR2 YYEKEE (reference sequence). The CDR3 is made up of 14 amino acids. V lost 6 bases and J 7 bases, leaving 19 bases between the germline ends. The DNA of the CDR3 is TGTGCCAGCACCCCGGGGTTCGGGTTCTTTGGCTACACCTTC. Translating gives CASTPGFGFFGYTF.

J is TRBJ2-1 and V is TRBV5-1; the match to TRBD1 covers 10 bases. The germline V gene encodes CDR1 SGHRS and CDR2 YFSETQ. The CDR3 loop spans 15 amino acids. Trimming removed 0 bases from V and 6 bases from J; junction bases left unmatched: 3. The CDR3 region is CASSLGDRGGNEQFF. CDR3 nucleotides: TGCGCCAGCAGCTTGGGGGACAGGGGAGGCAATGAGCAGTTCTTC.

The chain joins TRBV5-1 to TRBJ1-2, with 10 bases fitting TRBD1. J lost 3 bases, V lost 4 bases, and 6 bases had no gene match. CDR3 length: 15 amino acids. CDR1 and CDR2 (germline): SGHRS, YFSETQ. This CDR3 reads CASSAGTGAHYGYTF. CDR3 DNA: TGCGCCAGCAGCGCGGGGACAGGGGCCCACTATGGCTACACCTTC.

This clone occurred a few times. Other DNA sequences from this sample encode an identical CDR3 as well. The CDR3, as DNA: TGTGCCAGCAGCCAAGCTGGCACAGATACGCAGTATTTT. It is translated as CASSQAGTDTQYF. The rearrangement uses TRBV14 and TRBJ2-3; unclear D gene. The germline V gene encodes CDR1 SGHDN and CDR2 FVKESK. CDR3 size: 13 residues. Trimming removed 1 base at V and 1 base at J, with 3 bases between. Full variable domain (remainder filled in from reference TRBV14 and TRBJ2-3): EAGVTQFPSHSVIEKGQTVTLRCDPISGHDNLYWYRRVMGKEIKFLLHFVKESKQDESGMPNNRFLAERTGGTYSTLKVQPAELEDSGVYFCASSQAGTDTQYFGPGTRLTVL.

This chain uses TRBV2 with TRBJ1-5; 9 bases map to TRBD1. The germline V gene encodes CDR1 SNHLY and CDR2 FYNNEI. The length of the CDR3 is 16 residues. Trimming removed 7 bases from V and 6 bases from J; junction bases left unmatched: 13. CDR3 bases: TGTGCCAGCACCGAATGGGGACAGGGCTCGGGTCAGCCCCAGCATTTT. Amino acid sequence: CASTEWGQGSGQPQHF.

The gene calls are TRBV19 and TRBJ2-6; D not certain. Trimming took 5 bases from V and 0 from J, leaving 8 bases between them. The CDR3 totals 15 residues. The germline V gene encodes CDR1 LNHDA and CDR2 SQIVND (reference sequence). CDR3 DNA: TGTGCCAGTAGTCCCGAGCCCTCTGGGGCCAACGTCCTGACTTTC. As protein: CASSPEPSGANVLTF.

The chain couples TRBV7-2 to TRBJ2-1; 8 positions agree with TRBD1. CDR3 size: 14 residues. Germline CDR1 SGHTA, CDR2 FQGNSA. With V trimmed by 5 bases and J by 7 bases, 7 bases remained unmatched. The CDR3 coding sequence is TGTGCCAGCAGCGTAAGGACAGGGTTAAATGAGCAGTTCTTC. Residues: CASSVRTGLNEQFF.

The rearrangement uses TRBV6-1 and TRBJ2-7; D is possibly TRBD1 (5 bases). Germline assignment: CDR1 MNHNS and CDR2 SASEGT. This CDR3 spans 12 amino acids. The germline V and J ends were trimmed by 4 bases and 7 bases, with 11 bases remaining between them. The DNA for the CDR3 is TGTGCCAGCAGTGGGACACTTCAGGAGCAGTACTTC. Protein: CASSGTLQEQYF.

The chain combines TRBV10-3 with TRBJ1-2; 10 bases align to TRBD1. CDR1 ENHRY and CDR2 SYGVKD come from the germline V gene. J lost 4 bases, V lost 5 bases, and 10 bases had no gene match. This CDR3 has 16 amino acids. The CDR3 DNA is TGTGCCATCAGTTCGGGGACAGGGGTGGAGATCTATGGCTACACCTTC. Protein: CAISSGTGVEIYGYTF.

V is TRBV5-6 and J is TRBJ2-7, with TRBD2 matching over 8 bases. The CDR3 length is 13 residues. V lost 2 bases and J lost 7; bases outside the gene matches: 5. CDR1 and CDR2 from the germline V gene are SGHDT and YYEEEE. CDR3 DNA: TGTGCCAGCAGCTTAGGCGGGGGGTATGAGCAGTACTTC. It codes for CASSLGGGYEQYF.

The genes are TRBV5-1 and TRBJ2-5; TRBD1 agrees at 7 bases. The CDR3 loop spans 14 amino acids. The germline gives CDR1 SGHRS, CDR2 YFSETQ. J lost 2 bases, V lost 4 bases, and 5 bases had no gene match. CDR3 DNA sequence: TGCGCCAGCAGCCCCGGACAGGTACAAGAGACCCAGTACTTC. Its protein product is CASSPGQVQETQYF.

The chain has TRBV5-1 and TRBJ2-7, with 9 bases that match TRBD1. From germline, CDR1 is SGHRS and CDR2 YFSETQ. The V and J ends lost 3 bases and 5 bases, in that order; junction bases with no gene match: 15. This CDR3 is 17 amino acids long. CDR3: CASSSLGIGQGYDEQYF. The CDR3 DNA reads as TGCGCCAGCAGCTCTTTGGGGATCGGACAGGGGTACGACGAGCAGTACTTC.

V gene TRBV19 combines with J gene TRBJ2-7, with a tentative D call TRBD1 (5 bases). Germline V gene data show CDR1 as LNHDA and CDR2 as SQIVND (reference sequence). Trimming took off 5 bases at V and 4 bases at J, with 9 bases between the two ends. The CDR3 has 12 residues. The CDR3: CASSQGRYEQYF. In DNA form, the CDR3 reads TGTGCCAGTAGTCAGGGTCGATACGAGCAGTACTTC.

V gene TRBV19 combines with J gene TRBJ1-1; D is perhaps TRBD1 (5 bases). The CDR3 is 12 residues long. Germline V gives CDR1 LNHDA, CDR2 SQIVND (reference sequence). Trimming stripped 6 bases from V and 7 bases from J, with 12 bases between. Written as DNA, the CDR3 is TGTGCCAGTAGCCCCCAGGGTGGTGAAGCTTTCTTT. As protein: CASSPQGGEAFF.

The V gene is TRBV9, the J gene TRBJ2-3; 10 nucleotides line up with TRBD2. In germline, CDR1 is SGDLS, CDR2 YYNGEE. J was trimmed by 2 bases and V by 0 bases; bases with no gene match: 3. The CDR3 totals 16 residues. Here the CDR3 reads CASSVGTSGYTDTQYF. In DNA form, the CDR3 reads TGTGCCAGCAGCGTAGGGACTAGCGGCTACACAGATACGCAGTATTTT.

V gene TRBV30 combines with J gene TRBJ1-2, with 8 bases that match TRBD1. The germline V gene has CDR1 GTSNPN and CDR2 SVGIG (reference sequence). The V gene end was trimmed by 4 bases and the J gene end by 4 bases; junction bases not matched to a gene: 5. The CDR3 has 13 residues. The CDR3 protein is CAWTQGAAYGYTF. In nucleotides, the CDR3 is TGTGCCTGGACCCAGGGGGCGGCCTATGGCTACACCTTC.

J is TRBJ2-1 and V is TRBV7-3; 7 positions match TRBD1. CDR1 SGHTA and CDR2 FQGTGA come from the germline V gene. CDR3 length: 15 residues. V shed 4 bases and J 3 bases; nucleotides not matched to a gene: 6. The CDR3 DNA follows: TGTGCCAGCAGCTCCAAACAGGGGCTCTACAATGAGCAGTTCTTC. Protein product: CASSSKQGLYNEQFF.

The V gene is TRBV5-8, the J gene TRBJ2-3; 7 bases are a match to TRBD2. This CDR3 contains 14 residues. J was trimmed by 0 bases and V by 9 bases; bases with no gene match: 7. The germline CDR1 and CDR2 sequences are SGHTS and YDEGEE. Here the CDR3 DNA reads TGTGCCATTAGCGGGTATCCTAGCACAGATACGCAGTATTTT. This translates into CAISGYPSTDTQYF.

The chain combines TRBV14 with TRBJ1-4, with D unresolved. CDR1 SGHDN and CDR2 FVKESK come from the germline V gene. The CDR3 runs to 14 residues. The V and J ends lost 2 bases and 0 bases respectively, with 4 bases between them. The CDR3 DNA follows: TGTGCCAGCAGCCAACTCTCAACTAATGAAAAACTGTTTTTT. As protein: CASSQLSTNEKLFF.

The chain links TRBV10-2 to TRBJ1-3; TRBD1 is a possible D gene (6 bases). V was cut by 0 bases and J by 0 bases, with 12 bases left in between. The CDR3 spans 17 residues. In germline, CDR1 is WSHSY, CDR2 SAAADI. CDR3: CASSESRGGASGNTIYF. CDR3 nucleotide sequence: TGCGCCAGCAGTGAGTCGCGTGGGGGGGCCTCTGGAAACACCATATATTTT.

This rearrangement joins TRBV7-6 to TRBJ1-3; 8 positions agree with TRBD1. CDR3 length equals 15 residues. Germline V gene lookup returns CDR1 SGHVS and CDR2 FNYEAQ. With 3 bases clipped from V and 0 bases from J, the junction kept 1 base outside the gene matches. The DNA for the CDR3 is TGTGCCAGCAGCTTCGGACAGGGCTCTGGAAACACCATATATTTT. Encoded protein: CASSFGQGSGNTIYF. The entire variable domain, with the rest obtained from reference TRBV7-6 and TRBJ1-3, is as follows: GAGVSQSPRYKVTKRGQDVALRCDPISGHVSLYWYRQALGQGPEFLTYFNYEAQQDKSGLPNDRFSAERPEGSISTLTIQRTEQRDSAMYRCASSFGQGSGNTIYFGEGSWLTVV.

The CDR3 here is CASSLPRASGGETQYF. DNA for the CDR3: TGTGCCAGCAGCTTACCCAGGGCTAGCGGGGGAGAGACCCAGTACTTC. The J gene is TRBJ2-5, the V gene TRBV7-9, with 10 bases that match TRBD2. Germline V gives CDR1 SEHNR, CDR2 FQNEAQ (reference sequence). The CDR3 consists of 16 residues. V shed 2 bases, J shed 4 bases, and the junction held 7 bases outside the gene matches.

The rearrangement links TRBV20-1 to TRBJ2-7; the D is unclear. The V gene's germline CDR1 is DFQATT and CDR2 SNEGSKA (reference sequence). V lost 5 bases and J lost 2, with 7 bases in between. This CDR3 is built from 11 residues. The CDR3 is CSADRAYEQYF. CDR3 bases: TGCAGTGCTGACCGGGCCTACGAGCAGTACTTC.